This T cell receptor (beta chain) derives from a study of a mutant IDH1 vaccine in newly diagnosed glioma. The wider study: Treated patients had a mean age of 40.4 years and an approximately 62% male, around 38% female split.

Time point specified: baseline, week 1 (first vaccination visit). Sample treatment: pre-vaccination baseline after standard-of-care therapy. V lost 1 base, J lost 4 bases, and 10 bases lay in between. Germline CDR1 reads SQVTM; CDR2 reads ANQGSEA. The CDR3 spans 13 residues. Sequencing was performed with immunoSEQ multiplex PCR; in TCRdb, only in-frame clones are kept and a portion is missing. The data show 80,000 to 100,000 clones, roughly 78% seen once. The rearrangement links TRBV29-1 to TRBJ1-2; D is perhaps TRBD1 (5 bases). The source of this sequence is a man aged 35 to 55 with glioma. The material was PBMCs, obtained from a glioma patient treated with radiotherapy, temozolomide or both. The CDR3: CSVEGGGTYGYTF. For the CDR3, the DNA is TGCAGCGTTGAAGGCGGGGGGACCTATGGCTACACCTTC.